The 6 T cell receptor beta chains reported below all come from one sample, sequenced in a study of vaccination and CD4 T cells after COVID-19. Described treatment: approximately nine-day PBMC culture with coronavirus spike peptide pools or control peptides (ViraFEST assay). Cultured CD4+ T-cell DNA underwent Oncomine TCR Beta short-read sequencing. TCRdb re-called the PCR reads with MiXCR, one entry per CDR3 protein. The table includes around 26,000 distinct CDR3 sequences, roughly 67% detected once. These receptors are not linked to any known antigen. The sample consisted of CD4+ T cells from blood, cultured in vitro, taken after SARS-CoV-2 vaccination. The receptors originated from a human donor who received a COVID-19 vaccine.

As regards this clonotype: A read error may produce the germline difference seen at one junction end. The V and J genes are TRBV10-3 and TRBJ1-1; TRBD1 matches at 9 bases. Germline V lookup: CDR1 ENHRY, CDR2 SYGVKD. CDR3 length: 15 amino acids. As DNA, the CDR3 is TGTGCCGTCAGTGAATGGACAGGGGAAGGCACTGAAGCTTTCTTT. Protein: CAVSEWTGEGTEAFF.

The rearrangement joins TRBV6-1 to TRBJ1-2, with TRBD1 matching over 9 bases. The CDR3 runs to 13 residues. From germline, CDR1 is MNHNS and CDR2 SASEGT. The J segment lost 6 bases and the V segment lost 6 bases, leaving 5 bases of the junction unmatched. This chain's CDR3 is CASSHRTGDGYTF. CDR3 sequence (DNA): TGTGCCAGCAGCCACCGGACAGGGGATGGCTACACCTTC.

The rearrangement links TRBV7-9 to TRBJ2-5; 10 bases fit TRBD1. Looked up from germline, CDR1 is SEHNR and CDR2 is FQNEAQ (reference sequence). The CDR3 is made up of 16 amino acids. Losses at the gene ends were 4 bases for V and 7 bases for J; bases not matched to a gene: 12. CDR3 nucleotides: TGTGCCAGCAGCTCCCGCTCCGGGACAGGGGAGGGGACCCAGTACTTC. Protein sequence: CASSSRSGTGEGTQYF.

This chain connects TRBV20-1 to TRBJ1-3; no reliable D call. V dropped 0 bases and J dropped 0 bases, with 6 bases sitting between them. This CDR3 is built from 14 residues. Germline CDR1 is DFQATT and CDR2 is SNEGSKA (reference sequence). The CDR3 reads CSARERNSGNTIYF. CDR3 bases: TGCAGTGCTAGAGAAAGAAACTCTGGAAACACCATATATTTT.

This rearrangement joins TRBV5-1 to TRBJ2-2, with D uncertain. The CDR3 sequence is 14 residues long. Trimming took 5 bases from V and 5 from J, leaving 13 bases between them. Germline loops: CDR1 SGHRS, CDR2 YFSETQ. In DNA form, the CDR3 reads TGCGCCAGCAGATGGGGTGGGGAAACCGGGGAGCTGTTTTTT. Its protein product is CASRWGGETGELFF.

The chain combines TRBV14 with TRBJ1-3; D is ambiguous. Germline-derived CDR1 and CDR2 are SGHDN and FVKESK. Trimming removed 1 base at V and 4 bases at J, with 8 bases between. The CDR3 loop spans 14 amino acids. The chain's CDR3 is CASSQVGSGNTIYF. CDR3 nucleotide sequence: TGTGCCAGCAGCCAAGTGGGGTCCGGAAACACCATATATTTT. Together with reference TRBV14 and TRBJ1-3, the CDR3 gives the full variable domain: EAGVTQFPSHSVIEKGQTVTLRCDPISGHDNLYWYRRVMGKEIKFLLHFVKESKQDESGMPNNRFLAERTGGTYSTLKVQPAELEDSGVYFCASSQVGSGNTIYFGEGSWLTVV.